One and the same sample provided the 10 T cell receptor beta chains below, sequenced in a study of blood T cell repertoires in COVID-19. This table comes from immunoSEQ multiplex PCR, and its TCRdb copy is limited to in-frame clones, with some not included. The sample consists of fewer than 200,000 clones, approximately 83% of them appearing once. What was sequenced was peripheral blood. Source of these receptors: a man between 50 and 59 years old with active or convalescent COVID-19.

This chain joins TRBV24-1 and TRBJ2-6, with 10 bases fitting TRBD1. Trimming took 2 bases from V and 6 from J; bases not matched to a gene: 6. Germline CDR1 reads KGHDR; CDR2 reads SFDVKD. The CDR3 has 17 residues. CDR3 DNA: TGTGCCACCAGTGATTCAAGGACAGGGGGTAAGGCCAACGTCCTGACTTTC. This codes for CATSDSRTGGKANVLTF.

V and J are TRBV6-5 and TRBJ2-7; perhaps TRBD1 as D (6 bases). Germline values: CDR1 MNHEY, CDR2 SVGAGI. CDR3 length equals 14 residues. Trimming removed 7 bases at V and 3 bases at J, with 16 bases between. The CDR3 region is CASTVYGTNYEQYF. The DNA for the CDR3 is TGTGCCAGCACTGTGTACGGGACAAACTACGAGCAGTACTTC.

The V gene is TRBV7-9, the J gene TRBJ2-5; 7 positions match TRBD1. This CDR3 is 13 amino acids long. CDR1 is SEHNR, CDR2 FQNEAQ, per germline (reference sequence). The ends lost 3 bases at V and 4 bases at J; junction bases unmatched: 2. CDR3 sequence reads: CASSFAGGETQYF. The CDR3 DNA reads as TGTGCCAGCAGCTTCGCAGGGGGAGAGACCCAGTACTTC.

This chain joins TRBV7-3 and TRBJ2-3; tentative D call: TRBD2 (6 bases). The CDR3 loop spans 14 amino acids. In germline, CDR1 is SGHTA, CDR2 FQGTGA. V lost 2 bases and J 6 bases, leaving 12 bases between the germline ends. CDR3 sequence (DNA): TGTGCCAGCAGCTTAGGGACTCGTGGCGATACGCAGTATTTT. Its translation is CASSLGTRGDTQYF.

This chain uses TRBV3-1 (or the pseudogene TRBV3-2) with TRBJ2-2, with 11 bases lining up with TRBD2. Germline V lookup: CDR1 LGHDT, CDR2 YNNKEL (reference sequence). This CDR3 is built from 17 residues. Germline trimming cut 3 bases from V and 1 base from J; bases unmatched to any gene: 4. CDR3 sequence (DNA): TGTGCCAGCAGCCATATAGCGGGGGGGTTGAACACCGGGGAGCTGTTTTTT. Protein sequence: CASSHIAGGLNTGELFF.

The chain employs TRBV27 and TRBJ1-4; D gene ambiguous. The CDR3 has 15 amino acids. The ends were cut back, 5 bases at V and 8 bases at J, with 18 bases in the middle. From germline, CDR1 is MNHEY and CDR2 SMNVEV (reference sequence). CDR3 in amino acids: CASSTLQPGREKLFF. CDR3 nucleotides: TGTGCCAGCAGTACCTTGCAACCGGGAAGAGAAAAACTGTTTTTT.

The genes are TRBV19 and TRBJ1-1, with no clear D. Germline CDR1 and CDR2: LNHDA and SQIVND (reference sequence). The germline V and J ends were trimmed by 10 bases and 2 bases, with 14 bases remaining between them. The CDR3 has 13 residues. The CDR3: CATKRALNTEAFF. CDR3 in DNA: TGTGCCACAAAGAGGGCACTAAACACTGAAGCTTTCTTT.

This chain links TRBV18 with TRBJ2-7, with 11 bases aligning to TRBD2. V lost 4 bases and J lost 6; bases outside the gene matches: 5. The length of the CDR3 is 14 residues. CDR1 and CDR2 (germline): KGHSH, LQKENI. In nucleotides, the CDR3 is TGTGCCAGCTCACATAGCGGGGGGGCCGTCGAGCAGTACTTC. Translating it yields CASSHSGGAVEQYF.

This chain joins TRBV9 and TRBJ1-1; D unclear. Trimming shortened V by 3 bases and J by 7 bases, and 16 bases separated the two germline ends. This CDR3 has 14 residues. Germline CDR1 is SGDLS and CDR2 is YYNGEE. The CDR3 sequence: CASSAPDGDSEAFF. In nucleotides, the CDR3 is TGTGCCAGCAGCGCCCCTGACGGAGATAGTGAAGCTTTCTTT.

This chain connects TRBV13 to TRBJ2-1, with D maybe TRBD2 (5 bases). This CDR3 region has 16 residues. V was trimmed by 5 bases and J by 10 bases, leaving 24 bases between them. Germline lookup yields CDR1 PRHDT and CDR2 FYEKMQ (reference sequence). The CDR3 bases are TGTGCCAGCAGCCTCCCCTACGCGGGTCTTACAATGGAGCAGTTCTTC. Its translation is CASSLPYAGLTMEQFF.